These T cell receptor beta chains were read from a single sample in a study of blood T cell repertoires in COVID-19. The method was immunoSEQ multiplex PCR; TCRdb's version includes in-frame clones alone and lacks a portion of them. The sample consists of about 300,000 clones, roughly 85% of them appearing once. The source material was peripheral blood. These receptor sequences come from a woman aged 45-65 years who had recovered from COVID-19. The CDR3 runs from the conserved cysteine through the conserved F or W.

j_call cdr3_length v_call cdr3_aa
TRBJ2-2 15 TRBV5-1 CASSFSSGGAGELFF
TRBJ1-1 16 TRBV7-2 CASSAQGARGGTEAFF
TRBJ1-3 17 TRBV19 CASRDRGHLYSGNTIYF
TRBJ2-7 15 TRBV19 CASSIGGLGNYEQYF
TRBJ1-5 15 TRBV7-2 CASSLGGAGDQPQHF
TRBJ2-2 15 TRBV18 CASSPGQGNTGELFF
TRBJ2-7 14 TRBV11-2 CASSSGTSNYEQYF
TRBJ2-5 15 TRBV28 CASSSRGQGGETQYF
TRBJ1-1 18 TRBV28 CASSLYSLLRQVNTEAFF
TRBJ1-2 13 TRBV12-3/TRBV12-4 CASSSGQLGGYTF
TRBJ1-1 19 TRBV19 CATRHPLRLSVRSNTEAFF
TRBJ2-2 15 TRBV11-3 CASSQQGTNTGELFF
TRBJ1-5 15 TRBV19 CASSRDRGGNQPQHF
TRBJ2-1 16 TRBV21-1 CASSDPDRGPYNEQFF
TRBJ1-5 13 TRBV27 CAIGRANNQPQHF
TRBJ2-2 13 TRBV12-3/TRBV12-4 CASSLGLTGELFF
TRBJ2-7 13 TRBV5-1 CASTLGGVYEQYF
TRBJ1-4 16 TRBV4-3 CASSQDLGQGNEKLFF
TRBJ2-3 18 TRBV6-1 CASSEGGTSGTSTDTQYF
TRBJ2-5 11 TRBV7-2 CASSPQETQYF
TRBJ2-3 15 TRBV11-3 CASSRTGTSTDTQYF
TRBJ2-1 18 TRBV27 CASSFSLTSGRSYNEQFF
TRBJ2-5 16 TRBV7-2 CASSQGLAGGQVTQYF
TRBJ1-4 15 TRBV4-2 CASSQAQGVAEKLFF
TRBJ1-4 17 TRBV3-1/TRBV3-2 CASSQLAGTGGNEKLFF
TRBJ2-5 16 TRBV18 CASSPPATSAVGTQYF
TRBJ2-1 15 TRBV5-1 CASTTGGGFDNEQFF
TRBJ2-1 16 TRBV4-3 CASKVSVGLAGDEQFF
TRBJ2-7 16 TRBV5-1 CASSQGGSGSGYEQYF
TRBJ1-6 15 TRBV19 CATSVGGTVNSPLHF
TRBJ2-1 15 TRBV4-3 CASSRTSGRIDEQFF
TRBJ2-7 18 TRBV27 CASSLMALAGERVYEQYF
TRBJ1-2 14 TRBV4-3 CASTSSTGGYGYTF
TRBJ1-2 18 TRBV7-2 CASMRGRQGAVSLYGYTF
TRBJ2-6 15 TRBV28 CASRRQGPGANVLTF
TRBJ1-4 15 TRBV7-2 CASSSIGWSNEKLFF
TRBJ1-4 15 TRBV4-3 CASSPWTGGDEKLFF
TRBJ1-1 16 TRBV11-3 CASSLGGTGGRTEAFF
TRBJ2-7 15 TRBV27 CASRPGQGTNYEQYF
TRBJ2-1 16 TRBV7-6 CASSLGSSGRRNEQFF
TRBJ2-7 15 TRBV28 CASSTHGPRTGEQYF
TRBJ1-2 14 TRBV6-5 CASLRQGALYGYTF
TRBJ1-1 15 TRBV3-1/TRBV3-2 CASSQDGLMNTEAFF
TRBJ2-7 10 TRBV25-1 CASGDYEQYF
TRBJ2-3 15 TRBV19 CASSLRVGVTDTQYF
TRBJ2-7 11 TRBV6-6 CASSYRREQYF